The clone carrying this TCR beta chain appeared many times. What it binds is not known. This entry belongs to a study of T cells in Graves' hyperthyroidism and ophthalmopathy. Study results and caveats: In blood, most of the thyroid clonotypes expanded above 0.001 were also present.

The definition of stable Graves' hyperthyroidism was no ophthalmopathy progression within 18 months. Uncontrolled infections, other autoimmune diseases, pregnancy or lactation led to exclusion of patients. The PBMCs were taken from about 10 ml of fresh peripheral blood. The investigators amplified TCR beta CDR3 regions from RNA transcripts. The HTBI primer set drove a first-round RT-PCR of the TCR CDR3. TCRdb redid the calling of the multiplex PCR reads with MiXCR, one entry per CDR3 protein. The sample shows about 620,000 distinct CDR3 sequences, around 15% of them seen only once. The CDR3 is made up of 16 amino acids. V was shortened by 1 base and J by 2 bases, with 12 bases between the two germline ends. Per germline, CDR1 LNHDA and CDR2 SQIVND (reference sequence).

Material: blood. This chain uses TRBV19 with TRBJ2-1; D is unclear. This clonotype was obtained from a woman under 40 with Graves' hyperthyroidism. CDR3: CASSIVLVSPYNEQFF. The CDR3 nucleotides are TGTGCCAGTAGTATAGTGTTGGTTTCTCCCTACAATGAGCAGTTCTTC.